This T cell receptor beta chain was identified in a study of CD8 T cells in Susac syndrome. Study findings and constraints: The authors acknowledged that the study's TCR sequencing and HLA analysis involved relatively few individuals.

CDR3 length: 13 amino acids. V was pared by 4 bases and J by 6 bases, with 10 bases between. Germline V gene sequence: CDR1 MNHNS, CDR2 SASEGT. cDNA came from about 0.46 to 1 ug RNA primed by random hexamers. TCRdb recomputed calls from the immunoSEQ multiplex PCR reads with MiXCR, one row per CDR3 protein. The table lists 90,000 to 150,000 distinct CDR3 sequences, more than 85% of them singletons. Comment on this clonotype: Its specificity is unknown.

This sequence was found in a human donor with multiple sclerosis. The chain combines TRBV6-1 with TRBJ1-5, with D maybe TRBD1 (5 bases). Sequencing was done on a sample of CD4+ T cells from PBMCs. Here the CDR3 DNA reads TGTGCCAGCAGTGCGGCAGGGAGTCAGCCCCAGCATTTT. Translated, it gives CASSAAGSQPQHF.